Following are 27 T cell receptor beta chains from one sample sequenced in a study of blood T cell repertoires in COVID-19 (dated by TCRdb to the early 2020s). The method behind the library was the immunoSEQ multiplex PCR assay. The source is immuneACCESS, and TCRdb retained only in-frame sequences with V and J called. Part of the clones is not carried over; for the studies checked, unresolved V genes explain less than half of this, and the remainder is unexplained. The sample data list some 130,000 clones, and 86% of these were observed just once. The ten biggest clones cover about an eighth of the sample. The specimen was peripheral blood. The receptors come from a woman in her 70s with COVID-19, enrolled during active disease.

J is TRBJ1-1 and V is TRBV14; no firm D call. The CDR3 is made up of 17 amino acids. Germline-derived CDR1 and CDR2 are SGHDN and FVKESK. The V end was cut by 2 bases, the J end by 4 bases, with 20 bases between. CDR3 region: CASSQRNGLGGGTEAFF. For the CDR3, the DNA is TGTGCCAGCAGCCAACGTAATGGTCTGGGAGGTGGCACTGAAGCTTTCTTT.

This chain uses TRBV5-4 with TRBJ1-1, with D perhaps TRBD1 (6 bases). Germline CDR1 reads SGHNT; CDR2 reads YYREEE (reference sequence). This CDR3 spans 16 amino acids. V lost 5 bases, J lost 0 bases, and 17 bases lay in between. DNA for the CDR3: TGTGCCAGCAGATCGGACAGTGTAAACGTGAACACTGAAGCTTTCTTT. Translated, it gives CASRSDSVNVNTEAFF.

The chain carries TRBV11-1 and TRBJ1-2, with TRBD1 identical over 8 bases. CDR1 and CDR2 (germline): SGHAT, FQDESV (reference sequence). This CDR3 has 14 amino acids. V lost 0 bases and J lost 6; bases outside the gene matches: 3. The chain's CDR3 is CASSLAGTGHGYTF. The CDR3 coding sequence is TGTGCCAGCAGCTTAGCCGGGACAGGCCATGGCTACACCTTC.

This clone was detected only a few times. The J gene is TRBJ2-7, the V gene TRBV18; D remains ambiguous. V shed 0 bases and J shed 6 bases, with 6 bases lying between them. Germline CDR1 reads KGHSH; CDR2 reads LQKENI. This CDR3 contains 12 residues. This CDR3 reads CASSPPTGEQYF. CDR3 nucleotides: TGTGCCAGCTCACCACCTACGGGCGAGCAGTACTTC.

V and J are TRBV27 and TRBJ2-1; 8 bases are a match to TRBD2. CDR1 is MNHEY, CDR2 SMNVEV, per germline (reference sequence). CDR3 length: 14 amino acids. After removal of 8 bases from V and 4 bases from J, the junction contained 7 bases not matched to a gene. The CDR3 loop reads CASRPGLGYNEQFF. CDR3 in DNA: TGTGCCAGCCGCCCGGGACTAGGTTACAATGAGCAGTTCTTC.

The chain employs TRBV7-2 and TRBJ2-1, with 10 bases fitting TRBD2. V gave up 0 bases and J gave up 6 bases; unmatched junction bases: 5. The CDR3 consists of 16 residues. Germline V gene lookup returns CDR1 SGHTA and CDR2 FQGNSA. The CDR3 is CASSLAASGGSNEQFF. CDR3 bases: TGTGCCAGCAGCTTAGCCGCTAGCGGGGGTAGCAATGAGCAGTTCTTC.

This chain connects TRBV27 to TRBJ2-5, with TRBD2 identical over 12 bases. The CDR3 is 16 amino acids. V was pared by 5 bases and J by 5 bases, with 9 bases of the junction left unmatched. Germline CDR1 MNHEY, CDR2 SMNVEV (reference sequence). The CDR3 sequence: CASSHLLAGGEETQYF. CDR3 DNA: TGTGCCAGCAGTCATCTACTAGCGGGGGGAGAGGAGACCCAGTACTTC.

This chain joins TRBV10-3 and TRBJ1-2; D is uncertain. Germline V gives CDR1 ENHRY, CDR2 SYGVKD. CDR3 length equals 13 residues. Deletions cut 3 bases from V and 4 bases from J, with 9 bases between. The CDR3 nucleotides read TGTGCCATCAGTGAACCAGGCTCCTATGGCTACACCTTC. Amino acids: CAISEPGSYGYTF.

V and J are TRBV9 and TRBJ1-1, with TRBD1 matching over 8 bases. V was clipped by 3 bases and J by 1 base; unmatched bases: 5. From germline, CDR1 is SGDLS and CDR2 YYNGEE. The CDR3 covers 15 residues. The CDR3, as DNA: TGTGCCAGCAGCGCCCGGGACAGGCCGAACACTGAAGCTTTCTTT. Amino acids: CASSARDRPNTEAFF.

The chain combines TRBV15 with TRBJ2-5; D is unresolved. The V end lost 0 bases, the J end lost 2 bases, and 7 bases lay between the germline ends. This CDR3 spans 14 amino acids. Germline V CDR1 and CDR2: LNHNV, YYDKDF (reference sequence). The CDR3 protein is CATSRDSPQETQYF. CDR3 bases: TGTGCCACCAGCAGAGACTCTCCTCAAGAGACCCAGTACTTC.

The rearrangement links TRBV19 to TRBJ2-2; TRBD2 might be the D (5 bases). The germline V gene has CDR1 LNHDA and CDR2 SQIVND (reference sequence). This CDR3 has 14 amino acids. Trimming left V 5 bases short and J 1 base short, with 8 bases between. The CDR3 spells CASSAGQNTGELFF. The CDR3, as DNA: TGTGCCAGTAGTGCGGGTCAGAACACCGGGGAGCTGTTTTTT. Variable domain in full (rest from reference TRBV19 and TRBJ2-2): DGGITQSPKYLFRKEGQNVTLSCEQNLNHDAMYWYRQDPGQGLRLIYYSQIVNDFQKGDIAEGYSVSREKKESFPLTVTSAQKNPTAFYLCASSAGQNTGELFFGEGSRLTVL.

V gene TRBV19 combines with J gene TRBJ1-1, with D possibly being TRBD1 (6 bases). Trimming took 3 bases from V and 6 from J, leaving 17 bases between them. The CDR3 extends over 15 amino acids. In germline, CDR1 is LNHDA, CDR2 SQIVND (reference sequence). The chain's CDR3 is CASSMWGGRFPEAFF. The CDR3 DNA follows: TGTGCCAGTAGTATGTGGGGGGGGCGCTTCCCTGAAGCTTTCTTT.

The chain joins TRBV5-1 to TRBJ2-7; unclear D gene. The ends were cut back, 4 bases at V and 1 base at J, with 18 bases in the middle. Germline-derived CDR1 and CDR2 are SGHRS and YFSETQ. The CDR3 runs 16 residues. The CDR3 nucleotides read TGCGCCAGCAGCATCTTGACACCCACCGTATCCTACGAGCAGTACTTC. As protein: CASSILTPTVSYEQYF. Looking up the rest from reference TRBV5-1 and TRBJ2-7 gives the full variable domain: KAGVTQTPRYLIKTRGQQVTLSCSPISGHRSVSWYQQTPGQGLQFLFEYFSETQRNKGNFPGRFSGRQFSNSRSEMNVSTLELGDSALYLCASSILTPTVSYEQYFGPGTRLTVT.

The CDR3 DNA is TGTGCCAGCAGATCGGACAGGGACACTGAAGCTTTCTTT. This codes for CASRSDRDTEAFF. The V gene is TRBV6-5, the J gene TRBJ1-1; 8 positions match TRBD1. Germline V gene sequence: CDR1 MNHEY, CDR2 SVGAGI. This CDR3 is 13 amino acids long. Trimming took 6 bases from V and 3 from J; bases not matched to a gene: 3.

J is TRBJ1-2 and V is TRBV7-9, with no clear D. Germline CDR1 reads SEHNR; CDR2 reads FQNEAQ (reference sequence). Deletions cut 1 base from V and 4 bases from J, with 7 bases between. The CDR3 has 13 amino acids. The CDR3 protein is CASSLGAVYGYTF. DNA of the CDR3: TGTGCCAGCAGCTTAGGGGCAGTCTATGGCTACACCTTC.

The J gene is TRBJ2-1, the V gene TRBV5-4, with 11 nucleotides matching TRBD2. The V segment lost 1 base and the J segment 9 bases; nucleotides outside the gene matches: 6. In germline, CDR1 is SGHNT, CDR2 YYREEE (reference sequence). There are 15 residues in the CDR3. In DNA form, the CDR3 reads TGTGCCAGCAGCTTGAAACTAGCGGGGGACGTTGAGCAGTTCTTC. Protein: CASSLKLAGDVEQFF.

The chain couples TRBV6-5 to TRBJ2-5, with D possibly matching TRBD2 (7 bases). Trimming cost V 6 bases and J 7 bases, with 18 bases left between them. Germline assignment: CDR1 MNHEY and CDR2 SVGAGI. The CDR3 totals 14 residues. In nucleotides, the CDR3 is TGTGCCAGCAGATGGGGGGGCGCCGGGGGGACCCAGTACTTC. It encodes CASRWGGAGGTQYF.

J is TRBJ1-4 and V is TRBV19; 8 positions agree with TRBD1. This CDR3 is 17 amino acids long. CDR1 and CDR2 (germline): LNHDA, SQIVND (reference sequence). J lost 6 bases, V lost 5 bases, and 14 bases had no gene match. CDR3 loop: CASSERTGKEWDEKLFF. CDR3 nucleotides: TGTGCCAGTAGTGAACGGACAGGGAAGGAATGGGATGAAAAACTGTTTTTT.

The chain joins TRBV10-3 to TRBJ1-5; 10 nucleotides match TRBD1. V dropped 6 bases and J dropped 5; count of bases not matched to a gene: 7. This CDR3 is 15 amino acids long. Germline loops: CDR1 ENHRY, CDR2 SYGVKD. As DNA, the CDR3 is TGTGCCATCAGACCTGACAGGGGGCGGGATCAGCCCCAGCATTTT. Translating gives CAIRPDRGRDQPQHF.

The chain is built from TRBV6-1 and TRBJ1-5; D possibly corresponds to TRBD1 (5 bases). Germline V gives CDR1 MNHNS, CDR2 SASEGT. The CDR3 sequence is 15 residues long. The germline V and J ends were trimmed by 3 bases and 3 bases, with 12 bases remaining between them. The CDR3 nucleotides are TGTGCCAGCAGTGATCGTGGAGGGACCAATCAGCCCCAGCATTTT. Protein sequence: CASSDRGGTNQPQHF.

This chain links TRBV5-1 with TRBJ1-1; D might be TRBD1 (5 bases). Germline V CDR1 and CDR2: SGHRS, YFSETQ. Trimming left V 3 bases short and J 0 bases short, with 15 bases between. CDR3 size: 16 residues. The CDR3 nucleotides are TGCGCCAGCAGCTACGCGGGATTAGGGGTGAACACTGAAGCTTTCTTT. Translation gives CASSYAGLGVNTEAFF. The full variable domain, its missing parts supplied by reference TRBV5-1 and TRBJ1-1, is KAGVTQTPRYLIKTRGQQVTLSCSPISGHRSVSWYQQTPGQGLQFLFEYFSETQRNKGNFPGRFSGRQFSNSRSEMNVSTLELGDSALYLCASSYAGLGVNTEAFFGQGTRLTVV.

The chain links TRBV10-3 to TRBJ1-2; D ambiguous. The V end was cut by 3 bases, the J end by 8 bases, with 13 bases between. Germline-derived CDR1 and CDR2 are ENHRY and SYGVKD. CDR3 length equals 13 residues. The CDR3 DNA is TGTGCCATCAGTGAAGGAGAGTCGTGGGGCTACACCTTC. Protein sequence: CAISEGESWGYTF.

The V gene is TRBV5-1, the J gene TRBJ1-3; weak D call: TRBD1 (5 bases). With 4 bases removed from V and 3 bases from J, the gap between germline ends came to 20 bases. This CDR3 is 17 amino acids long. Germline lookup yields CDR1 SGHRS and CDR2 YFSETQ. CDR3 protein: CASSPWASGGSGNTIYF. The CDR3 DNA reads TGCGCCAGCAGCCCCTGGGCTTCTGGGGGGAGTGGAAACACCATATATTTT.

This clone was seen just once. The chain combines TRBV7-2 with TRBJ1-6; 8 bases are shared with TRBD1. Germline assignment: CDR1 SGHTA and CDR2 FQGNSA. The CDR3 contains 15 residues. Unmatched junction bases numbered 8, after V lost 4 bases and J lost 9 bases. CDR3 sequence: CASSSQTGDRSPLHF. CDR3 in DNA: TGTGCCAGCAGCTCACAGACAGGGGATCGTTCACCCCTCCACTTT.

The CDR3 here is CASTDYTYGYTF. Written as DNA, the CDR3 is TGTGCCAGCACGGACTATACGTATGGCTACACCTTC. The J gene is TRBJ1-2, the V gene TRBV2; unclear D gene. V lost 7 bases and J lost 5, with 11 bases in between. Germline V CDR1 and CDR2: SNHLY, FYNNEI. The CDR3 is 12 amino acids.

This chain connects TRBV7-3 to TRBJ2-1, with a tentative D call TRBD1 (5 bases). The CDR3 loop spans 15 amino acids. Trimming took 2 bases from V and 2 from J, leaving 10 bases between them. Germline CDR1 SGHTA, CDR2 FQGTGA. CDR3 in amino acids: CASSLEAGPYNEQFF. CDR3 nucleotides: TGTGCCAGCAGCTTAGAGGCAGGGCCCTACAATGAGCAGTTCTTC.

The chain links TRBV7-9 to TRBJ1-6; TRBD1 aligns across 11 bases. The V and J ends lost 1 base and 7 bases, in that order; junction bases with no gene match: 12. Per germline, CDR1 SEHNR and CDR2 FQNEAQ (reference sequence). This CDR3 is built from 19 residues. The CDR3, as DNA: TGTGCCAGCAGCTTAGAAGTTTATATCAGGGACAGGGGGAATTCACCCCTCCACTTT. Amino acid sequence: CASSLEVYIRDRGNSPLHF.